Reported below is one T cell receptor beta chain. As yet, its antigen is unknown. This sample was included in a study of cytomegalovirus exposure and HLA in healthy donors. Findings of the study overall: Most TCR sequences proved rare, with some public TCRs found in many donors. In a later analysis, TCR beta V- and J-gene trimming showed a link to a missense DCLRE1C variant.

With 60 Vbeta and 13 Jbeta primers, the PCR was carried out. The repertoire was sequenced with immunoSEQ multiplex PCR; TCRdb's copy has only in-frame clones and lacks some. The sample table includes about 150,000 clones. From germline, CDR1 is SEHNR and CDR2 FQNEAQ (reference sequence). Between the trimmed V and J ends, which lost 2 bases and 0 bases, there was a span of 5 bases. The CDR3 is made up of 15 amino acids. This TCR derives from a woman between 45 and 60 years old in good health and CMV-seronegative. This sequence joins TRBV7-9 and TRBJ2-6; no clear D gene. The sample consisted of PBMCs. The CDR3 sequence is CASSLYGSGANVLTF. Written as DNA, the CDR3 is TGTGCCAGCAGCTTATACGGCTCTGGGGCCAACGTCCTGACTTTC.